The 15 T cell receptor beta chains given below trace back to one sample, sequenced in a study of long-term antiretroviral therapy in people with HIV. Samples were assayed with immunoSEQ v3.0 at survey level. Assay: immunoSEQ multiplex PCR; the TCRdb copy retains only in-frame clones and omits some. Among 35,000 to 45,000 clones listed, roughly 94% were seen once. The material sequenced was unsorted PBMCs, taken 4.1 years after starting antiretroviral therapy. Receptor source: a woman aged 45 to 65 with HIV.

The chain employs TRBV5-6 and TRBJ1-4, with TRBD1 as a possible D gene (6 bases). The V end lost 3 bases, the J end lost 0 bases, and 15 bases lay between the germline ends. This CDR3 spans 17 amino acids. CDR1 is SGHDT, CDR2 YYEEEE, per germline. The CDR3 DNA reads TGTGCCAGCAGCTACCACAGGGCCCCTACAACTAATGAAAAACTGTTTTTT. Translating it yields CASSYHRAPTTNEKLFF.

This sequence joins TRBV5-5 and TRBJ1-2; D call uncertain. V shed 1 base and J shed 3 bases, with 7 bases lying between them. The CDR3 runs 13 residues. Germline loops: CDR1 SGHKS, CDR2 YYEKEE (reference sequence). CDR3 sequence reads: CASSLSSDYGYTF. CDR3 coding DNA: TGTGCCAGCAGCTTGTCTTCGGACTATGGCTACACCTTC.

This chain links TRBV9 with TRBJ2-7; D possibly corresponds to TRBD1 (6 bases). Germline-derived CDR1 and CDR2 are SGDLS and YYNGEE. The CDR3 extends over 15 amino acids. V shed 4 bases and J shed 0 bases, with 14 bases lying between them. The CDR3: CASSPNRVTSYEQYF. For the CDR3, the DNA is TGTGCCAGCAGCCCCAACAGGGTCACCTCCTACGAGCAGTACTTC.

The rearrangement joins TRBV4-3 to TRBJ2-1, with D perhaps matching TRBD2 (5 bases). The CDR3 covers 14 residues. Germline V gives CDR1 LGHNA, CDR2 YSLEER. V was trimmed by 4 bases and J by 3 bases, leaving 10 bases between them. The CDR3 DNA sequence: TGCGCCAGCAGCCTCCGAGGGATCTACAATGAGCAGTTCTTC. It yields the protein CASSLRGIYNEQFF.

This chain uses TRBV2 with TRBJ2-7, with TRBD2 matching over 9 bases. This CDR3 is built from 13 residues. Germline CDR1 reads SNHLY; CDR2 reads FYNNEI. J lost 0 bases, V lost 10 bases, and 4 bases had no gene match. As DNA, the CDR3 is TGTGCCACTCTAGCGGGGCGCTCCTACGAGCAGTACTTC. Translated: CATLAGRSYEQYF.

This clone came up a few times. This chain uses TRBV12-1 with TRBJ2-3; the table assigns TRBD1, which was not confirmed against the DNA. TRBV12-1 is designated a pseudogene. This CDR3 comprises 16 residues. The DNA for the CDR3 is TGTGCCAGCAGCTTCCGGACAGGGGCCGGGACAGATACGCAGTATTTT. Its protein product is CASSFRTGAGTDTQYF.

The V gene is TRBV7-9, the J gene TRBJ2-2; the D is unclear. CDR1 and CDR2 from the germline V gene are SEHNR and FQNEAQ (reference sequence). Trimming left V 0 bases short and J 3 bases short, with 11 bases between. This CDR3 contains 16 residues. This chain's CDR3 is CASSLAKGLYTGELFF. CDR3 DNA: TGTGCCAGCAGCTTAGCGAAAGGGCTTTACACCGGGGAGCTGTTTTTT. Variable domain in full (rest from reference TRBV7-9 and TRBJ2-2): DTGVSQNPRHKITKRGQNVTFRCDPISEHNRLYWYRQTLGQGPEFLTYFQNEAQLEKSRLLSDRFSAERPKGSFSTLEIQRTEQGDSAMYLCASSLAKGLYTGELFFGEGSRLTVL.

Only a few counts were recorded for this clone. This rearrangement joins TRBV11-2 to TRBJ1-1, with D possibly TRBD1 on 5 matching bases. The CDR3 length is 15 residues. The V end lost 3 bases, the J end lost 2 bases, and 13 bases lay between the germline ends. CDR1 is SGHAT and CDR2 is FQNNGV in the germline V gene. This chain's CDR3 is CASSFSDSTNTEAFF. The CDR3, as DNA: TGTGCCAGCAGCTTTTCCGACAGCACCAACACTGAAGCTTTCTTT.

The genes are TRBV7-9 and TRBJ1-1; a weak D match, TRBD1 (6 bases). Germline V gene lookup returns CDR1 SEHNR and CDR2 FQNEAQ (reference sequence). The CDR3 loop spans 18 amino acids. V gave up 6 bases and J gave up 0 bases, with 23 bases separating them. The CDR3 is CASSPTPGAQTMNTEAFF. CDR3 nucleotide sequence: TGTGCCAGCAGTCCTACGCCGGGGGCACAGACCATGAACACTGAAGCTTTCTTT.

This chain uses TRBV11-3 with TRBJ2-3; a possible D gene is TRBD1 (7 bases). The CDR3 is made up of 15 amino acids. V was cut by 3 bases and J by 3 bases, with 13 bases left in between. Germline V gives CDR1 SGHNT, CDR2 YENEEA. In DNA form, the CDR3 reads TGTGCCAGCAGCTTGGCGGGACAGAAGACAGATACGCAGTATTTT. It encodes CASSLAGQKTDTQYF.

Worth noting for this clone: Its ends do not fully match the called genes, so a read error is possible. The rearrangement uses TRBV2 and TRBJ1-4, with a possible D match to TRBD1 (6 bases). The germline V gene encodes CDR1 SNHLY and CDR2 FYNNEI. This CDR3 spans 16 amino acids. DNA of the CDR3: TGTGCCAGCAGCGAAGGACAGATCCCAACTAATGAAAAACTGTTTTTT. Amino acid sequence: CASSEGQIPTNEKLFF.

The rearrangement links TRBV10-3 to TRBJ1-3; 9 bases are shared with TRBD1. CDR1 is ENHRY and CDR2 is SYGVKD in the germline V gene. Losses at the gene ends were 10 bases for V and 4 bases for J; bases not matched to a gene: 8. The CDR3 runs to 14 residues. The CDR3 DNA reads TGTGCCACGCATCGGGACAGGGAGGGAAACACCATATATTTT. The encoded protein is CATHRDREGNTIYF.

The chain recombines TRBV7-8 with TRBJ2-7, with D possibly being TRBD1 (6 bases). CDR3 size: 13 residues. Between the trimmed V and J ends, which lost 3 bases and 3 bases, there was a span of 9 bases. CDR1 is SGHVS and CDR2 is FQNEAQ in the germline V gene. This chain's CDR3 is CASSFGQYYEQYF. In DNA form, the CDR3 reads TGTGCCAGCAGCTTCGGACAGTACTACGAGCAGTACTTC.

The chain employs TRBV19 and TRBJ2-5, with D perhaps TRBD1 or TRBD2 (5 bases each). Trimming stripped 5 bases from V and 7 bases from J, with 14 bases between. In germline, CDR1 is LNHDA, CDR2 SQIVND (reference sequence). The length of the CDR3 is 13 residues. The CDR3 DNA reads TGTGCCAGTAGTTCGACAGCAGAGGGGACCCAGTACTTC. Its protein product is CASSSTAEGTQYF.

The rearrangement uses TRBV7-9 and TRBJ2-1; 10 positions agree with TRBD1. The CDR3 has 15 amino acids. Germline V gene lookup returns CDR1 SEHNR and CDR2 FQNEAQ (reference sequence). Trimming took 5 bases from V and 7 from J; bases not matched to a gene: 8. The CDR3 is CASSTPGQGRNEQFF. CDR3 nucleotides: TGTGCCAGCAGCACCCCGGGACAGGGGCGGAATGAGCAGTTCTTC.